The 7 T cell receptor beta chains below come from one sample, sequenced in a study of blood T cell repertoires in COVID-19. Assay used: immunoSEQ multiplex PCR; TCRdb lists only in-frame clones, some missing. The sample holds around 200,000 clones; over 75% are singletons and the top ten take 1.9%. The sample was peripheral blood. The receptors were sampled from a man in his forties or fifties with active or convalescent COVID-19.

This sequence joins TRBV19 and TRBJ2-3; possible D gene TRBD1, 6 bases. The ends were cut back, 7 bases at V and 5 bases at J, with 13 bases in the middle. Germline CDR1 is LNHDA and CDR2 is SQIVND (reference sequence). This CDR3 region has 13 residues. Here the CDR3 reads CASTAGAGDTQYF. For the CDR3, the DNA is TGTGCCAGTACGGCAGGGGCAGGAGATACGCAGTATTTT.

V is TRBV6-5 and J is TRBJ1-1; 9 nucleotides line up with TRBD1. Germline V gene data show CDR1 as MNHEY and CDR2 as SVGAGI. J lost 0 bases, V lost 6 bases, and 5 bases had no gene match. CDR3 length: 15 amino acids. The CDR3 protein is CASSDRGIMNTEAFF. As DNA, the CDR3 is TGTGCCAGCAGCGACAGGGGGATTATGAACACTGAAGCTTTCTTT.

This clone is classed as medium-sized (0.01 to 0.1%). This sequence joins TRBV18 and TRBJ1-2; no reliable D call. This CDR3 is 14 amino acids long. Per the germline V gene, CDR1 is KGHSH and CDR2 is LQKENI. Deletions cut 3 bases from V and 2 bases from J, with 10 bases between. The CDR3 nucleotides read TGTGCCAGCTCACCTTCCAATCCCAACTATGGCTACACCTTC. Its protein is CASSPSNPNYGYTF.

The genes are TRBV9 and TRBJ2-7; the D gene is possibly TRBD1 (6 bases). The CDR3 runs to 15 residues. The V end lost 4 bases, the J end lost 3 bases, and 17 bases lay between the germline ends. Germline V lookup: CDR1 SGDLS, CDR2 YYNGEE. CDR3 DNA sequence: TGTGCCAGCAGCAGAACAGGGCGCAGCTTCTACGAGCAGTACTTC. As protein: CASSRTGRSFYEQYF.

The genes are TRBV4-2 and TRBJ2-3; 7 bases map to TRBD2. Germline CDR1 LGHNA, CDR2 YNFKEQ. The CDR3 covers 16 residues. V was clipped by 2 bases and J by 6 bases; unmatched bases: 11. The chain's CDR3 is CASSQLRRGEADTQYF. The DNA of the CDR3 is TGTGCCAGCAGCCAACTAAGACGGGGGGAGGCGGATACGCAGTATTTT.

The chain uses TRBV7-8 and TRBJ2-3, with D maybe TRBD1 (5 bases). This CDR3 contains 15 residues. Per the germline V gene, CDR1 is SGHVS and CDR2 is FQNEAQ. V was cut by 0 bases and J by 4 bases, with 11 bases left in between. The CDR3 sequence: CASSLAGLMPDTQYF. The DNA of the CDR3 is TGTGCCAGCAGCTTAGCGGGGCTCATGCCAGATACGCAGTATTTT.

The rearrangement links TRBV7-8 to TRBJ2-5; 8 nucleotides match TRBD2. Germline V CDR1 and CDR2: SGHVS, FQNEAQ. This CDR3 spans 14 amino acids. With V trimmed by 5 bases and J by 6 bases, 8 bases remained unmatched. CDR3 DNA sequence: TGTGCCAGCAGCCCCATAGCGGGACCCAAGACCCAGTACTTC. This translates into CASSPIAGPKTQYF.